The next 16 T cell receptor beta chains were all read from a single sample in a study of T cell changes during pregnancy in multiple sclerosis. Clones were read by immunoSEQ multiplex PCR, and TCRdb kept only the in-frame ones, dropping some. Of around 60,000 clones listed, around 93% are singletons. Specimen: CD4+ T cells from peripheral blood mononuclear cells, collected before pregnancy. The receptors were sampled from a female donor with multiple sclerosis, enrolled in a pregnancy study.

V and J are TRBV4-1 and TRBJ2-1; D possibly corresponds to TRBD1 (6 bases). CDR3 length: 19 amino acids. V was shortened by 3 bases and J by 2 bases, with 23 bases between the two germline ends. CDR1 is MGHRA, CDR2 YSYEKL, per germline. Here the CDR3 reads CASSHGKAVTGKAYNEQFF. The CDR3 DNA is TGCGCCAGCAGCCATGGAAAGGCCGTGACAGGAAAAGCCTACAATGAGCAGTTCTTC.

Only a few counts were recorded for this clone. The CDR3 protein is CASASRQDYGYTF. The CDR3 region has the DNA TGCGCCAGCGCTTCTAGACAGGACTATGGCTACACCTTC. The V call is TRBV4-1, the J call TRBJ1-2; maybe TRBD1 (6 bases). V was shortened by 8 bases and J by 3 bases, with 13 bases between the two germline ends. This CDR3 has 13 residues. The germline V gene has CDR1 MGHRA and CDR2 YSYEKL.

The V and J genes are TRBV4-1 and TRBJ2-1; D is possibly TRBD1 (6 bases). CDR1 and CDR2 (germline): MGHRA, YSYEKL. V was clipped by 0 bases and J by 10 bases, with 25 bases between them. CDR3 length equals 18 residues. CDR3 in DNA: TGCGCCAGCAGCCAAGACGAATTGGAGAGGGGGTGGTTCGGAGAGCAGTTCTTC. It specifies CASSQDELERGWFGEQFF.

This chain connects TRBV2 to TRBJ1-1; D remains unclear. CDR1 SNHLY and CDR2 FYNNEI come from the germline V gene. The CDR3 has 14 amino acids. V gave up 5 bases and J gave up 3 bases, with 13 bases separating them. The CDR3 bases are TGTGCCAGCAGTCCCTCTCGGTACGACACTGAAGCTTTCTTT. The encoded protein is CASSPSRYDTEAFF.

This clone appeared a single time. The chain combines TRBV2 with TRBJ2-7; 11 nucleotides align to TRBD2. Germline assignment: CDR1 SNHLY and CDR2 FYNNEI. This CDR3 is 15 amino acids long. V shed 5 bases and J 0 bases; nucleotides not matched to a gene: 3. The CDR3 DNA is TGTGCCAGCAGTAAAACTAGCGGGAGCTCCTACGAGCAGTACTTC. This codes for CASSKTSGSSYEQYF.

This clone was counted a single time. A junction end diverges from the germline sequence, so it may reflect a read error. The chain employs TRBV7-8 and TRBJ2-1; D is possibly TRBD1 (6 bases). This CDR3 has 14 amino acids. Germline loops: CDR1 SGHVS, CDR2 FQNEAQ. Here the CDR3 DNA reads TGTGCCAGCAGCTTACCCCCTAGGGACAACGAGCAGTTCTTC. As protein: CASSLPPRDNEQFF.

The chain is built from TRBV5-1 and TRBJ2-7, with TRBD2 matching over 7 bases. CDR3 size: 14 residues. CDR1 and CDR2 (germline): SGHRS, YFSETQ. The trim removed 0 bases at V and 6 bases at J, leaving 6 bases unmatched. The CDR3 loop is CASSLVAGAFEQYF. The CDR3 DNA reads as TGCGCCAGCAGCTTGGTTGCGGGAGCCTTCGAGCAGTACTTC.

This rearrangement joins TRBV19 to TRBJ2-1, with 11 nucleotides matching TRBD1. Per the germline V gene, CDR1 is LNHDA and CDR2 is SQIVND (reference sequence). V trimming: 3 bases; J trimming: 7 bases; junction bases outside the gene matches: 8. This CDR3 comprises 16 residues. CDR3 coding DNA: TGTGCCAGTAGTATTCCGTCCGGGACAGGGGGTAATGAGCAGTTCTTC. It yields the protein CASSIPSGTGGNEQFF.

On this clone: The junction departs from the called germline gene at one end, perhaps through a read error. This chain links TRBV7-7 with TRBJ1-3, with D perhaps TRBD1 (5 bases). Per the germline V gene, CDR1 is SSHAT and CDR2 is FNYEAQ (reference sequence). The CDR3 has 14 residues. DNA for the CDR3: TGTGCTAGCAGCCAGGGAGGATCTGGAAACACCATATATTTT. Residues: CASSQGGSGNTIYF.

The rearrangement uses TRBV7-8 and TRBJ1-1, with 7 bases lining up with TRBD1. The germline gives CDR1 SGHVS, CDR2 FQNEAQ. The V gene end was trimmed by 6 bases and the J gene end by 7 bases; junction bases not matched to a gene: 2. CDR3 length: 11 residues. The CDR3 bases are TGTGCCAGCAGGGGGACAGTTGAAGCTTTCTTT. Translating it yields CASRGTVEAFF.

The rearrangement links TRBV5-1 to TRBJ2-1; 8 bases line up with TRBD2. The germline CDR1 and CDR2 sequences are SGHRS and YFSETQ. V gave up 7 bases and J gave up 9 bases; unmatched junction bases: 12. The CDR3 extends over 14 amino acids. The CDR3 protein is CASSPGGLKGEQFF. Written as DNA, the CDR3 is TGCGCCAGCTCCCCGGGAGGGCTGAAGGGTGAGCAGTTCTTC.

Regarding this clone: This CDR3 is also generated by other DNA sequences in the sample. The chain combines TRBV6-6 with TRBJ2-7, with TRBD2 identical over 7 bases. The CDR3 runs 14 residues. Germline V CDR1 and CDR2: MNHNY, SVGAGI (reference sequence). The junction had 7 bases not matched to a gene; V was cut back by 5 bases and J by 3 bases. CDR3 nucleotide sequence: TGTGCCAGCAGTCCGATGGGGGGGATCTACGAGCAGTACTTC. It codes for CASSPMGGIYEQYF.

The rearrangement links TRBV29-1 to TRBJ1-3; TRBD1 is a possible D gene (6 bases). Germline V gives CDR1 SQVTM, CDR2 ANQGSEA. The length of the CDR3 is 12 residues. V was shortened by 7 bases and J by 2 bases, with 9 bases between the two germline ends. The CDR3 coding sequence is TGCAGCGGGGAGGGGGCTGGAAACACCATATATTTT. This encodes CSGEGAGNTIYF.

The rearrangement links TRBV9 to TRBJ1-3, with D maybe TRBD1 (5 bases). CDR3 size: 15 residues. The germline gives CDR1 SGDLS, CDR2 YYNGEE. V lost 0 bases and J lost 1, with 8 bases in between. In DNA, the CDR3 is TGTGCCAGCAGCGTAGGACAGAATTCTGGAAACACCATATATTTT. Encoded protein: CASSVGQNSGNTIYF.

This clone showed up just a few times. The rearrangement uses TRBV9 and TRBJ1-1; TRBD1 might be the D (5 bases). The CDR3 is 15 amino acids. V was trimmed by 0 bases and J by 1 base, leaving 10 bases between them. Germline values: CDR1 SGDLS, CDR2 YYNGEE. Here the CDR3 reads CASSVEGRQNTEAFF. The CDR3, as DNA: TGTGCCAGCAGCGTAGAGGGGAGGCAGAACACTGAAGCTTTCTTT.

This clone has just one count. The rearrangement links TRBV7-3 to TRBJ2-1; D may be TRBD2 (5 bases). The CDR3 runs to 13 residues. CDR1 and CDR2 (germline): SGHTA, FQGTGA. Trimming stripped 3 bases from V and 5 bases from J, with 8 bases between. The CDR3, as DNA: TGTGCCAGCAGCTTTGGACTGAACAATGAGCAGTTCTTC. Translating gives CASSFGLNNEQFF.